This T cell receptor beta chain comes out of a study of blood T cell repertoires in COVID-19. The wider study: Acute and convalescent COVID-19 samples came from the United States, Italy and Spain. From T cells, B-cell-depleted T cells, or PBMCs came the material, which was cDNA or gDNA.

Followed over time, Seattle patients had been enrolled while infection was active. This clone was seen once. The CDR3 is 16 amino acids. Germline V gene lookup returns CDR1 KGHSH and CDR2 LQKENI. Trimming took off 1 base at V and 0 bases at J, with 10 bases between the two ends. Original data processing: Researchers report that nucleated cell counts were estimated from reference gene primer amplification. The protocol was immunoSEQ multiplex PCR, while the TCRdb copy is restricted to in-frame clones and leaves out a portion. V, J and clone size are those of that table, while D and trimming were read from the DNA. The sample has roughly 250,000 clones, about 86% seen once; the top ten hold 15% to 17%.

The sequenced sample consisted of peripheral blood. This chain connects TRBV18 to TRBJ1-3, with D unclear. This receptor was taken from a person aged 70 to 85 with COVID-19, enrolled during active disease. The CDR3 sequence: CASSPLDSSSGNTIYF. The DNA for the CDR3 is TGTGCCAGCTCACCACTCGACTCGAGCTCTGGAAACACCATATATTTT.